A selection of T cell receptor beta chains follows, all from one sample in a study of OX40 agonist ivuxolimab in advanced cancers. The table came from immunoSEQ multiplex PCR; TCRdb's copy has only in-frame clones and leaves some out. The sample yields about 55,000 clones, roughly four fifths seen once. Sequencing used CD4+ or CD8+ T cells sorted from blood, obtained in a trial of the OX40 agonist ivuxolimab. These receptors were collected from an adult with an advanced solid tumor such as melanoma, head and neck, liver or kidney cancer. The CDR3 runs from the conserved cysteine through the conserved F or W. The D gene is left open where the match is weak. Size is omitted from some rows. Given values are once, few, many or a class for expanded clones.

clone size	J gene	D gene	V gene	CDR3 protein	CDR3 DNA
-	TRBJ1-2	TRBD1	TRBV6-1	CASSASPTGGYGYTF	TGTGCCAGCAGTGCCTCCCCGACAGGGGGCTATGGCTACACCTTC
-	TRBJ2-2	TRBD1	TRBV11-2	CASSSGQPNTGELFF	TGTGCCAGCAGCTCGGGACAGCCGAACACCGGGGAGCTGTTTTTT
-	TRBJ1-1	-	TRBV5-6	CASSSGRQNTEAFF	TGTGCCAGCAGCTCCGGGCGCCAGAACACTGAAGCTTTCTTT
-	TRBJ2-3	-	TRBV27	CTSSLQVGGTDTQYF	TGTACCAGCAGCCTACAGGTCGGGGGTACAGATACGCAGTATTTT
-	TRBJ2-2	-	TRBV27	CASRERGGLTGELFF	TGTGCCAGCAGGGAAAGGGGGGGCCTCACCGGGGAGCTGTTTTTT
-	TRBJ1-6	-	TRBV20-1	CSAVNNSPLHF	TGCAGTGCTGTTAATAATTCACCCCTCCACTTT
-	TRBJ1-5	-	TRBV28	CASRPNGAANQPQHF	TGTGCCAGCAGACCCAACGGGGCAGCGAATCAGCCCCAGCATTTT
-	TRBJ1-2	-	TRBV5-1	CASRAGSGYGYTF	TGCGCCAGCAGGGCAGGGTCGGGCTATGGCTACACCTTC
-	TRBJ2-5	-	TRBV6-1	CASSEGVGLETQYF	TGTGCCAGCAGTGAAGGGGTGGGGTTAGAGACCCAGTACTTC
few	TRBJ2-7	TRBD2	TRBV7-8	CASSLGGLESYEQYF	TGTGCCAGCAGCTTGGGAGGGCTCGAATCCTACGAGCAGTACTTC
-	TRBJ2-2	-	TRBV10-3	CAISGEVPWLFF	TGTGCCATCAGTGGGGAGGTTCCTTGGCTGTTTTTT
-	TRBJ2-6	-	TRBV7-2	CASTSAGANVLTF	TGTGCCAGCACTAGCGCTGGGGCCAACGTCCTGACTTTC
-	TRBJ2-5	-	TRBV4-2	CASSQVVGQETQYF	TGTGCCAGCAGCCAAGTTGTGGGTCAAGAGACCCAGTACTTC
once	TRBJ2-4	-	TRBV27	CASSLEWGLAKNIQYF	TGTGCCAGCAGTTTAGAATGGGGTTTAGCCAAAAACATTCAGTACTTC
-	TRBJ2-3	-	TRBV27	CASSLRPVLTSTDTQYF	TGTGCCAGCAGTTTAAGACCGGTGTTGACGTCCACAGATACGCAGTATTTT
-	TRBJ2-7	-	TRBV6-5	CASSYSGESEQYF	TGTGCCAGCAGTTACTCAGGGGAGAGCGAGCAGTACTTC
-	TRBJ1-1	-	TRBV6-6	CASSPTQPNTEAFF	TGTGCCAGCAGTCCCACCCAACCGAACACTGAAGCTTTCTTT
-	TRBJ2-3	TRBD2	TRBV6-5	CASSSREGDTQYF	TGTGCCAGCAGTTCCAGGGAGGGAGATACGCAGTATTTT
-	TRBJ2-7	TRBD1	TRBV7-6	CASSSDRGDYEQYF	TGTGCCAGCAGCTCGGACAGGGGGGACTACGAGCAGTACTTC
-	TRBJ2-5	-	TRBV9	CASSVGQEGTQYF	TGTGCCAGCAGCGTAGGACAGGAAGGGACCCAGTACTTC
-	TRBJ1-2	-	TRBV11-3	CASSPNLDGIYGYTF	TGTGCCAGCAGCCCCAATCTGGACGGAATCTATGGCTACACCTTC
-	TRBJ1-5	-	TRBV7-9	CASSDGQPQHF	TGTGCCAGCAGTGACGGTCAGCCCCAGCATTTT
once	TRBJ2-3	-	TRBV5-6	CASSLDVGSTDTQYF	TGTGCCAGCAGCTTGGATGTGGGGTCCACAGATACGCAGTATTTT
-	TRBJ2-7	-	TRBV30	CAYLPPGRVTYEQYF	TGTGCCTACCTTCCGCCGGGACGAGTGACCTACGAGCAGTACTTC
-	TRBJ2-3	TRBD2	TRBV2	CASSESLWGGITDTQYF	TGTGCCAGCAGTGAATCGTTGTGGGGGGGAATCACAGATACGCAGTATTTT
-	TRBJ2-5	-	TRBV9	CASSGDQTAGTQYF	TGTGCCAGCAGCGGGGACCAAACCGCGGGGACCCAGTACTTC
-	TRBJ2-2	-	TRBV5-1	CASSLVSAKDTGELFF	TGCGCCAGCAGCTTGGTGTCGGCTAAGGACACCGGGGAGCTGTTTTTT
-	TRBJ1-1	-	TRBV28	CATYMGVIDTEAFF	TGTGCCACCTACATGGGGGTTATCGACACTGAAGCTTTCTTT
-	TRBJ1-5	TRBD1	TRBV18	CASSLQQGEEPQHF	TGTGCCAGCTCACTCCAGCAGGGGGAGGAACCCCAGCATTTT
once	TRBJ2-1	-	TRBV11-2	CASSLGRREQFF	TGTGCCAGCAGCTTAGGCCGCAGGGAGCAGTTCTTC
once	TRBJ1-2	-	TRBV2	CASSEQGARYGYTF	TGTGCCAGCAGTGAACAAGGGGCTCGGTATGGCTACACCTTC
-	TRBJ1-3	-	TRBV7-8	CASSVRRGEGNTIYF	TGTGCCAGCAGCGTCCGCAGGGGAGAGGGAAACACCATATATTTT
-	TRBJ2-5	-	TRBV5-1	CASSLGGLETQYF	TGCGCCAGCAGCTTAGGCGGGCTCGAGACCCAGTACTTC
-	TRBJ1-2	-	TRBV28	CASSLLEQRAYGYTF	TGTGCCAGCAGTTTACTCGAACAGAGAGCCTATGGCTACACCTTC
once	TRBJ2-1	-	TRBV28	CAREGPPGFRRGAGSPYNEQFF	TGTGCCAGAGAAGGACCCCCTGGGTTTCGAAGGGGAGCAGGGAGCCCCTACAATGAGCAGTTCTTC
few	TRBJ2-3	TRBD2	TRBV30	CAWSGFPTSGDADTQYF	TGTGCCTGGAGTGGGTTTCCGACTAGCGGGGATGCAGATACGCAGTATTTT
-	TRBJ2-1	-	TRBV2	CASTGQAYNEQFF	TGTGCCAGCACGGGGCAGGCGTACAATGAGCAGTTCTTC
few	TRBJ1-6	-	TRBV4-1	CASSFASSPLHF	TGCGCCAGCAGCTTCGCCAGTTCACCCCTCCACTTT
-	TRBJ2-5	-	TRBV6-5	CASSYSRGFGETQYF	TGTGCCAGCAGTTACTCGAGGGGTTTCGGAGAGACCCAGTACTTC
-	TRBJ2-3	TRBD1	TRBV5-1	CASSLQGHGTDTQYF	TGCGCCAGCAGCTTACAGGGGCATGGCACAGATACGCAGTATTTT
-	TRBJ2-5	-	TRBV5-4	CASSSQGRNQETQYF	TGTGCCAGCAGCTCGCAAGGACGAAACCAAGAGACCCAGTACTTC